The 11 T cell receptor beta chains listed next were all sequenced from one sample in a study of blood T cell repertoires in COVID-19. Clones were sequenced by immunoSEQ multiplex PCR, and TCRdb holds only the in-frame ones, with some missing. The profile covers 230,000 or so clones, with about 79% appearing a single time and around 1.5% taken by the ten largest. Sequenced material: peripheral blood. These receptors all come from a woman between 40 and 55 years old who had recovered from COVID-19.

Comments on this clone: At the DNA level, this CDR3 is encoded by other sequences in the same sample as well. The chain is built from TRBV5-4 and TRBJ1-1; 12 nucleotides agree with TRBD1. The CDR3 extends over 17 amino acids. Per germline, CDR1 SGHNT and CDR2 YYREEE (reference sequence). Trimming cost V 4 bases and J 0 bases; bases outside gene matches: 7. The CDR3 region is CASSPGQGAGMNTEAFF. The CDR3 DNA follows: TGTGCCAGCAGCCCGGGACAGGGGGCCGGTATGAACACTGAAGCTTTCTTT.

The gene calls are TRBV19 and TRBJ1-1, with D tentatively TRBD1 (6 bases). CDR3 length: 16 residues. V lost 3 bases, J lost 1 base, and 15 bases lay in between. Germline V CDR1 and CDR2: LNHDA, SQIVND (reference sequence). Written as DNA, the CDR3 is TGTGCCAGTAGTATCGGGGTTCAGGGGACGAACACTGAAGCTTTCTTT. Translation: CASSIGVQGTNTEAFF.

V is TRBV19 and J is TRBJ1-3; D is unresolved. The CDR3 totals 15 residues. V lost 7 bases and J lost 0, with 13 bases in between. Germline V gene lookup returns CDR1 LNHDA and CDR2 SQIVND (reference sequence). CDR3 protein: CASNRRASSGNTIYF. The DNA for the CDR3 is TGTGCCAGTAATAGGCGGGCAAGCTCTGGAAACACCATATATTTT.

This chain uses TRBV5-8 with TRBJ1-1; tentative D call: TRBD1 (5 bases). Trimming cost V 1 base and J 0 bases, with 16 bases left between them. This CDR3 is built from 17 residues. Germline CDR1 reads SGHTS; CDR2 reads YDEGEE. The CDR3 nucleotides read TGTGCCAGCAGCTTGAACGTTTTGGCAGGGCTGAACACTGAAGCTTTCTTT. This codes for CASSLNVLAGLNTEAFF.

The gene calls are TRBV9 and TRBJ1-3; D is ambiguous. Per the germline V gene, CDR1 is SGDLS and CDR2 is YYNGEE. Trimming took 0 bases from V and 3 from J, leaving 7 bases between them. The CDR3 is 14 residues long. The CDR3 loop reads CASSVAPGGNTIYF. Written as DNA, the CDR3 is TGTGCCAGCAGCGTAGCTCCCGGTGGAAACACCATATATTTT.

The rearrangement joins TRBV28 to TRBJ1-5; D gene uncertain. The V end was cut by 3 bases, the J end by 2 bases, with 11 bases between. Germline CDR1 reads MDHEN; CDR2 reads SYDVKM. CDR3 length equals 15 residues. Here the CDR3 reads CASSFQVGGNQPQHF. The CDR3 DNA follows: TGTGCCAGCAGTTTTCAGGTCGGGGGCAATCAGCCCCAGCATTTT.

This clone was seen a single time. The chain has TRBV11-2 and TRBJ2-1; D remains unclear. This CDR3 has 13 amino acids. Trimming pared 1 base from V and 8 bases from J, leaving 9 bases between. The germline V gene has CDR1 SGHAT and CDR2 FQNNGV. The CDR3 region is CASSLGLSDEQFF. CDR3 DNA sequence: TGTGCCAGCAGCTTAGGACTCAGCGATGAGCAGTTCTTC.

The chain is built from TRBV6-6 and TRBJ2-7; D is perhaps TRBD1 (5 bases). Trimming shortened V by 5 bases and J by 1 base, and 15 bases separated the two germline ends. There are 15 residues in the CDR3. Germline CDR1 and CDR2: MNHNY and SVGAGI (reference sequence). The CDR3 region is CASSNLHRKSYEQYF. The CDR3 DNA follows: TGTGCCAGCAGTAACCTACACAGGAAATCCTACGAGCAGTACTTC.

Only one count was recorded for this clone. The rearrangement joins TRBV12-3 or TRBV12-4 to TRBJ2-5; D might be TRBD1 (5 bases). The CDR3 extends over 13 amino acids. Deletions cut 1 base from V and 6 bases from J, with 9 bases between. CDR3 nucleotide sequence: TGTGCCAGCAGTTTAGTCAGGGCTAAGACCCAGTACTTC. This encodes CASSLVRAKTQYF.

The chain links TRBV5-6 to TRBJ2-4; D is possibly TRBD1 (6 bases). V dropped 2 bases and J dropped 7 bases, with 7 bases sitting between them. The CDR3 is 12 amino acids. Germline V gene lookup returns CDR1 SGHDT and CDR2 YYEEEE. For the CDR3, the DNA is TGTGCCAGCAGCTTAGGACAGAACATTCAGTACTTC. This sequence encodes CASSLGQNIQYF.

Notes on this clone: This specimen includes other DNA sequences encoding the same CDR3. This chain uses TRBV19 with TRBJ2-1, with D perhaps matching TRBD2 (6 bases). The CDR3 covers 13 residues. From germline, CDR1 is LNHDA and CDR2 SQIVND (reference sequence). V gave up 3 bases and J gave up 10 bases, with 13 bases separating them. The CDR3 loop reads CASSISRAGEQFF. As DNA, the CDR3 is TGTGCCAGTAGTATTTCGCGAGCGGGCGAGCAGTTCTTC.